The 10 T cell receptor beta chains in this list originate from one sample, sequenced in a study of control samples from healthy donors and cancer patients (dated by TCRdb to between 2020 and 2021). Libraries were made using the immunoSEQ multiplex PCR assay. TCRdb re-hosts the immuneACCESS table, in-frame sequences only. Its copies lack some clones; in the studies checked, an unresolved V gene accounts for under half of them, and the cause for the rest is not known. This sample holds some 80,000 clones; roughly 89% were observed only once. The ten largest make up 1.9% of the sample. Sequencing used PBMCs. The receptors originated from a woman between 55 and 75 years old with head and neck cancer.

The chain combines TRBV30 with TRBJ1-4, with TRBD1 identical over 9 bases. This CDR3 region has 15 residues. Germline trimming cut 0 bases from V and 7 bases from J; bases unmatched to any gene: 6. Germline V gene data show CDR1 as GTSNPN and CDR2 as SVGIG (reference sequence). For the CDR3, the DNA is TGTGCCTGGAGTGTACCGGGACAGGGCAGTGAAAAACTGTTTTTT. Translation: CAWSVPGQGSEKLFF.

The rearrangement links TRBV24-1 to TRBJ2-1; either TRBD1 or TRBD2 may supply D (5 bases each). CDR1 is KGHDR and CDR2 is SFDVKD in the germline V gene. The length of the CDR3 is 12 residues. V was shortened by 5 bases and J by 9 bases, with 10 bases between the two germline ends. CDR3 residues: CATSAWGSEQFF. DNA for the CDR3: TGTGCCACCAGTGCTTGGGGGAGTGAGCAGTTCTTC.

The gene calls are TRBV11-3 and TRBJ2-1; no firm D call. The V gene's germline CDR1 is SGHNT and CDR2 YENEEA. The CDR3 sequence is 12 residues long. V lost 2 bases and J 7 bases, leaving 6 bases between the germline ends. CDR3 sequence (DNA): TGTGCCAGCAGCTTAAACACGAATGAGCAGTTCTTC. Its translation is CASSLNTNEQFF.

The V gene is TRBV11-2, the J gene TRBJ2-7, with D possibly called TRBD1 or TRBD2 (5 bases each). With 5 bases removed from V and 6 bases from J, the gap between germline ends came to 20 bases. Looked up from germline, CDR1 is SGHAT and CDR2 is FQNNGV. There are 15 residues in the CDR3. The DNA for the CDR3 is TGTGCCAGCAGCCGCTCCTCCGACAGTGGGAGCGAGCAGTACTTC. It translates to CASSRSSDSGSEQYF.

This chain uses TRBV11-2 with TRBJ2-7; D is undetermined. The CDR3 covers 13 residues. CDR1 SGHAT and CDR2 FQNNGV come from the germline V gene. V lost 0 bases and J lost 8, with 11 bases in between. The chain's CDR3 is CASSLELQSKQYF. In nucleotides, the CDR3 is TGTGCCAGCAGCTTAGAACTCCAAAGCAAGCAGTACTTC.

This chain uses TRBV6-6 with TRBJ2-7, with 13 bases identical to TRBD2. Germline loops: CDR1 MNHNY, CDR2 SVGAGI (reference sequence). The V gene end was trimmed by 7 bases and the J gene end by 4 bases; junction bases not matched to a gene: 10. This CDR3 has 16 residues. The CDR3 region has the DNA TGTGCCAGCATCAGGACTAGCGGGAGTGGTAGGTACGAGCAGTACTTC. Translated, it gives CASIRTSGSGRYEQYF.

J is TRBJ1-2 and V is TRBV15; 7 bases match TRBD1. The CDR3 runs to 14 residues. CDR1 LNHNV and CDR2 YYDKDF come from the germline V gene (reference sequence). After removal of 2 bases from V and 8 bases from J, the junction contained 8 bases not matched to a gene. The CDR3 DNA sequence: TGTGCCACCAGCAGAATCACAGGGGCTATAGGCTACACCTTC. Translation gives CATSRITGAIGYTF. Using reference TRBV15 and TRBJ1-2 for the parts outside the CDR3, the full variable domain is DAMVIQNPRYQVTQFGKPVTLSCSQTLNHNVMYWYQQKSSQAPKLLFHYYDKDFNNEADTPDNFQSRRPNTSFCFLDIRSPGLGDTAMYLCATSRITGAIGYTFGSGTRLTVV.

The V call is TRBV6-2 or TRBV6-3, the J call TRBJ2-2, with TRBD2 matching over 13 bases. V dropped 0 bases and J dropped 2; count of bases not matched to a gene: 9. The CDR3 runs 20 residues. Germline CDR1 and CDR2: MNHEY and SVGEGT. The DNA of the CDR3 is TGTGCCAGCAGTTACTCGATTGGACTAGCGGGAGCTCCAAACACCGGGGAGCTGTTTTTT. Amino acids: CASSYSIGLAGAPNTGELFF.

The chain recombines TRBV6-5 with TRBJ1-6, with 7 bases matching TRBD1. J lost 6 bases, V lost 6 bases, and 5 bases had no gene match. The CDR3 totals 14 residues. Per germline, CDR1 MNHEY and CDR2 SVGAGI. The CDR3 sequence: CASRTTGFNSPLHF. The CDR3 DNA reads TGTGCCAGCAGAACGACAGGGTTTAATTCACCCCTCCACTTT.

V is TRBV20-1 and J is TRBJ1-5; no clear D. The CDR3 extends over 11 amino acids. Trimming shortened V by 5 bases and J by 5 bases, and 7 bases separated the two germline ends. Germline V gives CDR1 DFQATT, CDR2 SNEGSKA (reference sequence). For the CDR3, the DNA is TGCAGTGCTCAACAAGATCAGCCCCAGCATTTT. Translation gives CSAQQDQPQHF.